These 23 T cell receptor beta chains were all obtained from the same sample, sequenced in a study of blood T cell repertoires in COVID-19. Clones were read by immunoSEQ multiplex PCR, and TCRdb kept only the in-frame ones, dropping some. The data hold over 130,000 clones, with about 79% observed a single time. Sequences were obtained from peripheral blood. Source of these receptors: a woman older than 75 with active or convalescent COVID-19.

The CDR3 here is CAISESEGLETQYF. The CDR3 nucleotides read TGTGCCATCAGTGAGTCGGAGGGGCTAGAGACCCAGTACTTC. V is TRBV10-3 and J is TRBJ2-5; tentatively, D is TRBD2 (6 bases). V gave up 0 bases and J gave up 4 bases, with 9 bases separating them. The germline CDR1 and CDR2 sequences are ENHRY and SYGVKD. The CDR3 totals 14 residues.

This clone appeared once. The rearrangement joins TRBV6-5 to TRBJ1-2; tentatively, D is TRBD1 (6 bases). This CDR3 has 13 residues. V lost 8 bases and J lost 4, with 14 bases in between. The germline V gene encodes CDR1 MNHEY and CDR2 SVGAGI. CDR3 coding DNA: TGTGCCAGCGGCCGTGGGGGCATCTATGGCTACACCTTC. Residues: CASGRGGIYGYTF.

The chain joins TRBV15 to TRBJ1-2; 7 bases align to TRBD1. V gave up 1 base and J gave up 4 bases; unmatched junction bases: 9. The CDR3 runs to 16 residues. CDR1 LNHNV and CDR2 YYDKDF come from the germline V gene (reference sequence). The CDR3 DNA reads TGTGCCACCAGCAGAGCCGGACTTGACAGGGCCTATGGCTACACCTTC. Translation: CATSRAGLDRAYGYTF. Full variable domain (remainder filled in from reference TRBV15 and TRBJ1-2): DAMVIQNPRYQVTQFGKPVTLSCSQTLNHNVMYWYQQKSSQAPKLLFHYYDKDFNNEADTPDNFQSRRPNTSFCFLDIRSPGLGDTAMYLCATSRAGLDRAYGYTFGSGTRLTVV.

The genes are TRBV18 and TRBJ2-1, with 7 bases identical to TRBD1. Germline values: CDR1 KGHSH, CDR2 LQKENI. The CDR3 sequence is 14 residues long. After removal of 6 bases from V and 5 bases from J, the junction contained 7 bases not matched to a gene. The CDR3 region is CASSIQGSHNEQFF. The DNA of the CDR3 is TGTGCCAGCTCCATACAGGGGAGCCACAATGAGCAGTTCTTC.

The chain employs TRBV18 and TRBJ1-5; 7 bases are shared with TRBD1. The ends lost 3 bases at V and 6 bases at J; junction bases unmatched: 5. The CDR3 sequence is 14 residues long. Germline V gene lookup returns CDR1 KGHSH and CDR2 LQKENI. CDR3 amino acids: CASSPQTGLQPQHF. CDR3 DNA sequence: TGTGCCAGCTCACCCCAGACAGGGCTTCAGCCCCAGCATTTT.

This clone was recorded many times. At the DNA level, this CDR3 is encoded by other sequences in the same sample as well. The chain recombines TRBV28 with TRBJ1-5; D remains ambiguous. The CDR3 spans 12 residues. Trimming left V 6 bases short and J 0 bases short, with 3 bases between. Germline V lookup: CDR1 MDHEN, CDR2 SYDVKM. DNA of the CDR3: TGTGCCAGCAGATATAGCAATCAGCCCCAGCATTTT. Translating gives CASRYSNQPQHF.

This clone was picked up many times. The chain is built from TRBV7-9 and TRBJ2-1; TRBD2 matches 11 bases. The germline V gene has CDR1 SEHNR and CDR2 FQNEAQ (reference sequence). The CDR3 is made up of 17 amino acids. The V segment lost 3 bases and the J segment 9 bases; nucleotides outside the gene matches: 13. DNA for the CDR3: TGTGCCAGCAGCTTCCGTCGACTAGCGGGGACGAGGGGTGAGCAGTTCTTC. Protein: CASSFRRLAGTRGEQFF. Complete variable domain (other parts from reference TRBV7-9 and TRBJ2-1): DTGVSQNPRHKITKRGQNVTFRCDPISEHNRLYWYRQTLGQGPEFLTYFQNEAQLEKSRLLSDRFSAERPKGSFSTLEIQRTEQGDSAMYLCASSFRRLAGTRGEQFFGPGTRLTVL.

The chain combines TRBV2 with TRBJ1-1, with TRBD1 as a possible D gene (5 bases). V was shortened by 8 bases and J by 5 bases, with 9 bases between the two germline ends. The CDR3 has 11 residues. CDR1 is SNHLY, CDR2 FYNNEI, per germline. The DNA for the CDR3 is TGTGCCAGCTACGGGGGGACTGAAGCTTTCTTT. Amino acids: CASYGGTEAFF.

The V gene is TRBV28, the J gene TRBJ1-5; weak D call: TRBD1 (5 bases). The CDR3 runs to 15 residues. CDR1 is MDHEN and CDR2 is SYDVKM in the germline V gene. V gave up 2 bases and J gave up 0 bases, with 8 bases separating them. The CDR3: CASSLTGYSNQPQHF. In DNA, the CDR3 is TGTGCCAGCAGTTTAACAGGCTATAGCAATCAGCCCCAGCATTTT.

In its sample, this clone was seen once. The chain joins TRBV5-4 to TRBJ2-4; a weak D match, TRBD1 (5 bases). V was pared by 3 bases and J by 8 bases, with 12 bases between. Germline CDR1 and CDR2: SGHNT and YYREEE (reference sequence). The CDR3 sequence is 13 residues long. The CDR3 sequence is CASSWPDTDIQYF. The CDR3 DNA reads TGTGCCAGCAGCTGGCCGGACACGGACATTCAGTACTTC.

J is TRBJ2-2 and V is TRBV6-5, with D tentatively TRBD1 (5 bases). The V and J ends lost 2 bases and 3 bases respectively, with 10 bases between them. Germline V gives CDR1 MNHEY, CDR2 SVGAGI. The CDR3 loop spans 15 amino acids. CDR3 region: CASSYLGADTGELFF. The CDR3 bases are TGTGCCAGCAGTTACCTTGGGGCAGACACCGGGGAGCTGTTTTTT.

The V gene is TRBV30, the J gene TRBJ2-7; D is unclear. This CDR3 is 13 amino acids long. In germline, CDR1 is GTSNPN, CDR2 SVGIG (reference sequence). The V and J ends lost 0 bases and 2 bases respectively, with 8 bases between them. CDR3 nucleotide sequence: TGTGCCTGGAGTGTACTGGTTACCTACGAGCAGTACTTC. Its translation: CAWSVLVTYEQYF. The full variable domain, in which reference TRBV30 and TRBJ2-7 provide the parts outside the CDR3, is SQTIHQWPATLVQPVGSPLSLECTVEGTSNPNLYWYRQAAGRGLQLLFYSVGIGQISSEVPQNLSASRPQDRQFILSSKKLLLSDSGFYLCAWSVLVTYEQYFGPGTRLTVT.

The chain uses TRBV6-2 or TRBV6-3 and TRBJ1-5; maybe TRBD1 (6 bases). The CDR3 length is 13 residues. Trimming stripped 6 bases from V and 9 bases from J, with 15 bases between. CDR1 and CDR2 from the germline V gene are MNHEY and SVGEGT. The CDR3 here is CASSESRGRPQHF. In DNA, the CDR3 is TGTGCCAGCAGCGAGAGCAGGGGTCGGCCCCAGCATTTT.

This chain links TRBV6-5 with TRBJ2-7, with 10 bases lining up with TRBD2. Germline V CDR1 and CDR2: MNHEY, SVGAGI. After removal of 11 bases from V and 1 base from J, the junction contained 5 bases not matched to a gene. The CDR3 consists of 13 residues. CDR3: CAALAGISYEQYF. CDR3 nucleotide sequence: TGTGCCGCACTAGCGGGGATATCCTACGAGCAGTACTTC.

The genes are TRBV11-2 and TRBJ1-6; tentatively, D is TRBD1 (5 bases). Per germline, CDR1 SGHAT and CDR2 FQNNGV. V was pared by 1 base and J by 14 bases, with 9 bases between. CDR3 length equals 12 residues. The CDR3 sequence: CASSLGPGTLHF. CDR3 coding DNA: TGTGCCAGCAGCTTAGGTCCAGGGACCCTCCACTTT.

V is TRBV2 and J is TRBJ2-7; D may be TRBD1 (5 bases). Deletions cut 4 bases from V and 4 bases from J, with 14 bases between. The CDR3 totals 14 residues. Germline CDR1 is SNHLY and CDR2 is FYNNEI. Written as DNA, the CDR3 is TGTGCCAGCAGTGGGAAGGGGATTAGGTACGAGCAGTACTTC. Translating gives CASSGKGIRYEQYF.

There are a few counts of this clone. The chain is built from TRBV5-4 and TRBJ1-6; no definite D call. Germline lookup yields CDR1 SGHNT and CDR2 YYREEE (reference sequence). The CDR3 spans 12 residues. V dropped 1 base and J dropped 10 bases, with 6 bases sitting between them. As DNA, the CDR3 is TGTGCCAGCAGCTTGCAAAAATCACCCCTCCACTTT. It specifies CASSLQKSPLHF.

This chain links TRBV19 with TRBJ2-6; a possible D gene is TRBD2 (6 bases). The CDR3 is 15 residues long. V was trimmed by 3 bases and J by 2 bases, leaving 8 bases between them. The germline V gene has CDR1 LNHDA and CDR2 SQIVND (reference sequence). The CDR3 here is CASSIRRAGANVLTF. The CDR3 DNA sequence: TGTGCCAGTAGTATTCGGAGGGCTGGGGCCAACGTCCTGACTTTC.

This clone was found a few times. V is TRBV15 and J is TRBJ1-1; D not resolved. Trimming cost V 1 base and J 1 base, with 10 bases left between them. Germline V gene lookup returns CDR1 LNHNV and CDR2 YYDKDF (reference sequence). This CDR3 region has 15 residues. The CDR3 nucleotides read TGTGCCACCAGCAGAGGTCAGGCGACGAACACTGAAGCTTTCTTT. Protein product: CATSRGQATNTEAFF.

The chain has TRBV2 and TRBJ1-5; TRBD1 might be the D (6 bases). Trimming cost V 4 bases and J 5 bases, with 12 bases left between them. Germline CDR1 is SNHLY and CDR2 is FYNNEI. The CDR3 spans 14 residues. The CDR3 coding sequence is TGTGCCAGCAGTGGGGGCACAGGGTATCAGCCCCAGCATTTT. Translation gives CASSGGTGYQPQHF. Variable domain in full (rest from reference TRBV2 and TRBJ1-5): EPEVTQTPSHQVTQMGQEVILRCVPISNHLYFYWYRQILGQKVEFLVSFYNNEISEKSEIFDDQFSVERPDGSNFTLKIRSTKLEDSAMYFCASSGGTGYQPQHFGDGTRLSIL.

This chain links TRBV5-1 with TRBJ1-4, with TRBD1 as a possible D gene (5 bases). Germline CDR1 SGHRS, CDR2 YFSETQ. V lost 3 bases to trimming and J lost 0 bases, with 12 bases between them. This CDR3 region has 16 residues. DNA of the CDR3: TGCGCCAGCAGCTCAGGGAAAGTCGCAACTAATGAAAAACTGTTTTTT. Protein: CASSSGKVATNEKLFF.

The V and J genes are TRBV5-1 and TRBJ1-1; TRBD1 aligns across 7 bases. Germline CDR1 reads SGHRS; CDR2 reads YFSETQ. V shed 7 bases and J 0 bases; nucleotides not matched to a gene: 6. CDR3 size: 14 residues. CDR3 loop: CASHPTGMNTEAFF. The DNA of the CDR3 is TGCGCCAGCCACCCGACAGGGATGAACACTGAAGCTTTCTTT. Drawing the rest from reference TRBV5-1 and TRBJ1-1, the complete variable domain is KAGVTQTPRYLIKTRGQQVTLSCSPISGHRSVSWYQQTPGQGLQFLFEYFSETQRNKGNFPGRFSGRQFSNSRSEMNVSTLELGDSALYLCASHPTGMNTEAFFGQGTRLTVV.

The gene calls are TRBV20-1 and TRBJ2-4; 10 nucleotides line up with TRBD2. Germline V gene sequence: CDR1 DFQATT, CDR2 SNEGSKA (reference sequence). This CDR3 is built from 13 residues. V was pared by 3 bases and J by 7 bases, with 3 bases of the junction left unmatched. The CDR3 DNA reads TGCAGTGCTAGTCCACTAGCGGGGAACATTCAGTACTTC. As protein: CSASPLAGNIQYF.